This TCR beta chain was sequenced during a study of blood T cell repertoires in COVID-19. Study-wide context: Specimens from acute and convalescent COVID-19 originated in the United States, Italy and Spain.

Trimming took off 2 bases at V and 5 bases at J, with 15 bases between the two ends. The V gene's germline CDR1 is MNHNS and CDR2 SASEGT. The CDR3 has 15 residues. How the authors handled the data: Reference gene primer amplification yielded estimated nucleated cell counts. Measured with immunoSEQ multiplex PCR; TCRdb has only the in-frame clones, and not every one. V, J and clone size are those of that table, while D and trimming were read from the DNA. The sample lists 130,000 or so clones; about 89% were seen once. Seattle's enrolled individuals joined amid active infection and were then monitored longitudinally.

This chain links TRBV6-1 with TRBJ1-1; D possibly corresponds to TRBD1 (5 bases). The sequenced sample was peripheral blood. The TCR was taken from a man in his sixties with COVID-19, enrolled during active disease. CDR3 coding DNA: TGTGCCAGCAGTGAAAAGGAATGGAGGGGAACTGAAGCTTTCTTT. Its protein product is CASSEKEWRGTEAFF.